This paragraph reports one T cell receptor (beta chain). As yet, its antigen is unknown. Trimming cost V 5 bases and J 6 bases; bases outside gene matches: 7. Germline CDR1 SGHNT, CDR2 YENEEA. This CDR3 is 14 amino acids long. The sample belongs to a study of somatic mutations in cytotoxic T cells in rheumatoid arthritis. Study details: It was right after diagnosis, before any treatment, that patient blood (nearly 31 ml EDTA) was drawn.

The method was immunoSEQ multiplex PCR; TCRdb's version includes in-frame clones alone and lacks a portion of them. The sample includes about 9,000 clones, roughly 73% seen only once; the top ten take 4% to 6%. Study-level results: Over 20% of CD8+ cells belonged to the largest CD8+ clone in about an eighth of the roughly 60 patients. Unlike healthy controls, rheumatoid arthritis patients had CD8+ clonality that increased with age.

The V gene is TRBV11-3, the J gene TRBJ2-1, with 7 nucleotides matching TRBD1. The sample consisted of CD8+ T cells sorted from blood. The TCR sequence derives from an adult with rheumatoid arthritis. The CDR3: CASSHTYRGNEQFF. The CDR3 DNA reads TGTGCCAGCAGCCACACGTACAGGGGCAATGAGCAGTTCTTC. Using reference TRBV11-3 and TRBJ2-1 for the parts outside the CDR3, the full variable domain is EAGVVQSPRYKIIEKKQPVAFWCNPISGHNTLYWYLQNLGQGPELLIRYENEEAVDDSQLPKDRFSAERLKGVDSTLKIQPAELGDSAVYLCASSHTYRGNEQFFGPGTRLTVL.